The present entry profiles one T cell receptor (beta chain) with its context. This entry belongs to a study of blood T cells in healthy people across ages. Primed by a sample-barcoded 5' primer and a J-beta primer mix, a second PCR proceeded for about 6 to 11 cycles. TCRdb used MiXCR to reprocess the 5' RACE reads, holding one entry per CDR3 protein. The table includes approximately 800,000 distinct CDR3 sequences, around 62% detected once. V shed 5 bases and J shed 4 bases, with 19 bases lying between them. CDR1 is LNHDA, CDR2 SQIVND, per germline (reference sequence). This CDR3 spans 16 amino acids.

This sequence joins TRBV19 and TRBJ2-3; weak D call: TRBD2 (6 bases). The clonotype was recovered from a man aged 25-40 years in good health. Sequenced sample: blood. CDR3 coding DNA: TGTGCCAGTAGTCGACAGCGGGCCCGGAGGTCAGATACGCAGTATTTT. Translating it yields CASSRQRARRSDTQYF.